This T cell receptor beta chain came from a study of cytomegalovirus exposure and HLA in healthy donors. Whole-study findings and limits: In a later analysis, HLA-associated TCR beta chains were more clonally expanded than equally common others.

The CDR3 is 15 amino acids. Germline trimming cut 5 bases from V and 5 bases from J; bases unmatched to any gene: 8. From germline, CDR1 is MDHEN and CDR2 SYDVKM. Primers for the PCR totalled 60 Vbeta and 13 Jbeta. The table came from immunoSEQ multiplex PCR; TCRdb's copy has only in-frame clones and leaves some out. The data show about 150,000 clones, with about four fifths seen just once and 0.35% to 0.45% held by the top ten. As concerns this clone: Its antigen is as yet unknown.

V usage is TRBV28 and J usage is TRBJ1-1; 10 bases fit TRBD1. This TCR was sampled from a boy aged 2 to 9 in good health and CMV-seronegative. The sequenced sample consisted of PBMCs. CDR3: CASSPRDRGETEAFF. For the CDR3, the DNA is TGTGCCAGCAGTCCCCGGGACAGGGGAGAGACTGAAGCTTTCTTT.